The next 18 T cell receptor beta chains were all read from a single sample in a study of blood T cell repertoires in COVID-19. Sequencing used immunoSEQ multiplex PCR; TCRdb keeps in-frame clones, though not all of them. Among about 64,000 clones listed, 80% to 95% were seen once. The sequencing input was peripheral blood. The receptors stem from a woman of 80 years or more with active COVID-19.

This chain joins TRBV5-4 and TRBJ2-7; D remains ambiguous. The CDR3 is 12 residues long. V lost 5 bases to trimming and J lost 6 bases, with 12 bases between them. Germline CDR1 is SGHNT and CDR2 is YYREEE (reference sequence). The CDR3 is CASSHNEAEQYF. DNA of the CDR3: TGTGCCAGCAGTCATAATGAGGCCGAGCAGTACTTC.

V usage is TRBV5-1 and J usage is TRBJ1-1, with 7 bases lining up with TRBD1. The junction had 3 bases not matched to a gene; V was cut back by 4 bases and J by 0 bases. This CDR3 contains 14 residues. Germline V gene data show CDR1 as SGHRS and CDR2 as YFSETQ. CDR3 bases: TGCGCCAGCAGCGAGGGACAGTTGAACACTGAAGCTTTCTTT. This gives the protein CASSEGQLNTEAFF.

This clone appeared once. This chain joins TRBV24-1 and TRBJ1-2, with TRBD1 matching over 9 bases. Germline loops: CDR1 KGHDR, CDR2 SFDVKD. The CDR3 sequence is 13 residues long. V was clipped by 4 bases and J by 8 bases; unmatched bases: 4. The CDR3, as DNA: TGTGCCACCAGTGAGTGGACAGGGGAAGGCTACACCTTC. Its translation is CATSEWTGEGYTF.

The chain is built from TRBV6-5 and TRBJ1-5; 8 bases fit TRBD1. The V gene end was trimmed by 5 bases and the J gene end by 4 bases; junction bases not matched to a gene: 7. The CDR3 spans 15 residues. Germline CDR1 MNHEY, CDR2 SVGAGI. The CDR3 bases are TGTGCCAGCAGTAAGAGACAGGGGTTAAATCAGCCCCAGCATTTT. This sequence encodes CASSKRQGLNQPQHF.

The chain joins TRBV7-8 to TRBJ2-3; the match to TRBD2 covers 10 bases. Per the germline V gene, CDR1 is SGHVS and CDR2 is FQNEAQ. CDR3 size: 13 residues. V shed 3 bases and J 9 bases; nucleotides not matched to a gene: 3. The CDR3, as DNA: TGTGCCAGCAGCTTCGGGACTAGCGCGACGCAGTATTTT. Amino acid sequence: CASSFGTSATQYF.

This sequence joins TRBV5-1 and TRBJ2-7; 12 bases fit TRBD1. Germline values: CDR1 SGHRS, CDR2 YFSETQ. The CDR3 extends over 15 amino acids. V was pared by 5 bases and J by 3 bases, with 6 bases of the junction left unmatched. The CDR3 nucleotides read TGCGCCAGCAGGAGGGGACAGGGGGCTCTCTACGAGCAGTACTTC. This gives the protein CASRRGQGALYEQYF.

This chain joins TRBV28 and TRBJ2-3; 11 bases are a match to TRBD2. The CDR3 is 19 amino acids. Germline V lookup: CDR1 MDHEN, CDR2 SYDVKM. J lost 0 bases, V lost 3 bases, and 11 bases had no gene match. CDR3 in DNA: TGTGCCAGCAGTTTCCTGGGACTAGCGGAAAGGACTAGCACAGATACGCAGTATTTT. Protein sequence: CASSFLGLAERTSTDTQYF.

The CDR3 region has the DNA TGTGCCAGCAGTTTCTTCGGGATGCAAGAGACCCAGTACTTC. It codes for CASSFFGMQETQYF. The chain has TRBV28 and TRBJ2-5; the D gene is possibly TRBD2 (5 bases). CDR3 size: 14 residues. The ends were cut back, 3 bases at V and 2 bases at J, with 10 bases in the middle. CDR1 and CDR2 (germline): MDHEN, SYDVKM. The whole variable domain, filled in from reference TRBV28 and TRBJ2-5, reads DVKVTQSSRYLVKRTGEKVFLECVQDMDHENMFWYRQDPGLGLRLIYFSYDVKMKEKGDIPEGYSVSREKKERFSLILESASTNQTSMYLCASSFFGMQETQYFGPGTRLLVL.

The CDR3 DNA reads as TGTGCCACCTCACCGTGGGGGGACGGGGCCAACGTCCTGACTTTC. As protein: CATSPWGDGANVLTF. This chain joins TRBV24-1 and TRBJ2-6; D is perhaps TRBD2 (6 bases). This CDR3 has 15 amino acids. Germline V CDR1 and CDR2: KGHDR, SFDVKD. The V and J ends lost 9 bases and 4 bases respectively, with 15 bases between them.

The chain couples TRBV19 to TRBJ1-4, with 8 bases lining up with TRBD1. CDR1 LNHDA and CDR2 SQIVND come from the germline V gene (reference sequence). Trimming removed 2 bases from V and 8 bases from J; junction bases left unmatched: 13. The CDR3 consists of 17 residues. The CDR3 DNA sequence: TGTGCCAGTAGTATAACGGCCCTGACAGGGGTAGGGGAAAAACTGTTTTTT. Amino acids: CASSITALTGVGEKLFF.

This clone has just one count. The V call is TRBV19, the J call TRBJ1-1; D is perhaps TRBD1 (5 bases). V lost 3 bases and J lost 1, with 6 bases in between. CDR1 and CDR2 from the germline V gene are LNHDA and SQIVND (reference sequence). The CDR3 runs 13 residues. The CDR3 is CASSMGQNTEAFF. DNA for the CDR3: TGTGCCAGTAGTATGGGGCAGAACACTGAAGCTTTCTTT. Variable domain in full (rest from reference TRBV19 and TRBJ1-1): DGGITQSPKYLFRKEGQNVTLSCEQNLNHDAMYWYRQDPGQGLRLIYYSQIVNDFQKGDIAEGYSVSREKKESFPLTVTSAQKNPTAFYLCASSMGQNTEAFFGQGTRLTVV.

The chain has TRBV7-9 and TRBJ2-4; TRBD2 matches 8 bases. V shed 2 bases, J shed 9 bases, and the junction held 6 bases outside the gene matches. The CDR3 is 14 residues long. The germline V gene encodes CDR1 SEHNR and CDR2 FQNEAQ (reference sequence). CDR3: CASSLNAGGSIQYF. As DNA, the CDR3 is TGTGCCAGCAGCTTAAATGCGGGAGGAAGCATTCAGTACTTC.

As DNA, the CDR3 is TGTGCCATCACCCCGTCGTCCCTGAGGGCGAGAGGACGGGATGAGCAGTTCTTC. Translating gives CAITPSSLRARGRDEQFF. The chain links TRBV10-3 to TRBJ2-1; tentative D call: TRBD2 (5 bases). Trimming removed 7 bases at V and 8 bases at J, with 30 bases between. CDR1 ENHRY and CDR2 SYGVKD come from the germline V gene. The CDR3 contains 18 residues.

V and J are TRBV10-3 and TRBJ2-1; 9 nucleotides align to TRBD2. This CDR3 is built from 15 residues. V dropped 4 bases and J dropped 5; count of bases not matched to a gene: 6. CDR1 and CDR2 from the germline V gene are ENHRY and SYGVKD. The CDR3 reads CAISGLADLHNEQFF. Written as DNA, the CDR3 is TGTGCCATCAGTGGACTAGCGGACCTCCACAATGAGCAGTTCTTC.

V and J are TRBV5-4 and TRBJ2-3; tentatively, D is TRBD1 (6 bases). Germline CDR1 SGHNT, CDR2 YYREEE (reference sequence). This CDR3 spans 14 amino acids. With 0 bases removed from V and 1 base from J, the gap between germline ends came to 6 bases. This CDR3 reads CASSLAGGTDTQYF. The CDR3 coding sequence is TGTGCCAGCAGCTTGGCAGGGGGCACAGATACGCAGTATTTT. Full variable domain (missing parts from reference TRBV5-4 and TRBJ2-3): ETGVTQSPTHLIKTRGQQVTLRCSSQSGHNTVSWYQQALGQGPQFIFQYYREEENGRGNFPPRFSGLQFPNYSSELNVNALELDDSALYLCASSLAGGTDTQYFGPGTRLTVL.

The chain has TRBV5-1 and TRBJ1-4, with 7 bases that match TRBD1. Germline loops: CDR1 SGHRS, CDR2 YFSETQ. This CDR3 contains 15 residues. The J segment lost 4 bases and the V segment lost 1 base, leaving 4 bases of the junction unmatched. In nucleotides, the CDR3 is TGCGCCAGCAGCTTGTTACAGGGGCGTAATGAAAAACTGTTTTTT. It specifies CASSLLQGRNEKLFF.

This clone occurred once. The chain employs TRBV20-1 and TRBJ2-7; possible D gene TRBD2, 6 bases. The CDR3 consists of 11 residues. From germline, CDR1 is DFQATT and CDR2 SNEGSKA (reference sequence). With 6 bases removed from V and 5 bases from J, the gap between germline ends came to 11 bases. The CDR3 here is CSAERRDEQYF. The CDR3 DNA reads as TGCAGTGCCGAAAGGAGGGACGAGCAGTACTTC.

The gene calls are TRBV4-1 and TRBJ1-5, with D perhaps TRBD1 (6 bases). Deletions cut 4 bases from V and 3 bases from J, with 10 bases between. The CDR3 covers 14 residues. Germline V CDR1 and CDR2: MGHRA, YSYEKL. CDR3 bases: TGCGCCAGCAGCCCCGGGACAAACAATCAGCCCCAGCATTTT. It is translated as CASSPGTNNQPQHF.